This entry lists 5 T cell receptor beta chains sequenced from one sample in a study of glioma-infiltrating T cells. Using RNA template, CDR3s of TCR alpha and beta were amplified with iRepertoire arm-PCR. TCRdb itself ran the multiplex PCR reads through MiXCR, one entry per CDR3 protein. The data show roughly 200,000 distinct CDR3 sequences, around 40% seen once. The specimen was glioma tissue, nonneoplastic brain tissue, or PBMCs (not recorded which). All receptors derive from a human donor with low-grade glioma or glioblastoma, undergoing nonglioma brain surgery, or in good health (not recorded which).

Concerning this clonotype: This may arise from a read error, as a much more abundant clone is one base away. V is TRBV7-6 and J is TRBJ2-1, with unresolved D. Germline CDR1 reads SGHVS; CDR2 reads FNYEAQ. Trimming pared 5 bases from V and 0 bases from J, leaving 11 bases between. This CDR3 contains 15 residues. CDR3 sequence: CASSELSDSYNEQFF. DNA for the CDR3: TGTGCCAGCAGCGAGCTATCTGACTCCTACAATGAGCAGTTCTTC.

This clonotype was seen only a few times. The chain uses TRBV3-1 and TRBJ2-1; TRBD2 might be the D (6 bases). Germline CDR1 and CDR2: LGHDT and YNNKEL (reference sequence). V lost 0 bases and J lost 0, with 12 bases in between. This CDR3 contains 17 residues. CDR3 nucleotides: TGTGCCAGCAGCCAAGAGGAGGGATTGAGCTCCTACAATGAGCAGTTCTTC. Translation gives CASSQEEGLSSYNEQFF.

As concerns this clonotype: Sequence at one end of the junction differs from germline and may be a read error. The rearrangement links TRBV6-2 or TRBV6-3 to TRBJ2-5; D is unresolved. The CDR3 loop spans 12 amino acids. Germline CDR1 and CDR2: MNHEY and SVGEGT. CDR3 bases: TGTGCCATCAGTTGCGACCAAGAGACCCAGTACTTC. Translated, it gives CAISCDQETQYF.

This clonotype has ten or more counts. The chain employs TRBV3-1 and TRBJ2-3; TRBD1 matches 8 bases. The CDR3 contains 16 residues. Trimming removed 1 base from V and 7 bases from J; junction bases left unmatched: 10. Germline CDR1 is LGHDT and CDR2 is YNNKEL (reference sequence). CDR3 region: CASSQAYGQGVYTQYF. The DNA of the CDR3 is TGTGCCAGCAGCCAAGCATATGGACAGGGTGTATATACGCAGTATTTT.

A word on this clonotype: One base away lies a much larger clone, so this may be a sequencing read error. V and J are TRBV6-5 and TRBJ2-7, with D perhaps matching TRBD1 (5 bases). Trimming took 7 bases from V and 1 from J, leaving 14 bases between them. Germline assignment: CDR1 MNHEY and CDR2 SVGAGI. CDR3 length equals 14 residues. CDR3 region: CASMKDRPSYEQYF. DNA for the CDR3: TGTGCCAGCATGAAAGACAGACCATCCTACGAGCAGTACTTC.